The present TCR beta chain was sequenced within a study of T cells in Graves' hyperthyroidism and ophthalmopathy. PBMCs were sourced from about 10 ml fresh peripheral blood. Amplification targeted TCR beta CDR3 regions from RNA transcripts. HTBI primers drove first-round RT-PCR of the TCR CDR3. MiXCR, applied by TCRdb to the multiplex PCR reads, yields one record per CDR3 protein. Among about 700,000 distinct CDR3 sequences listed, around 15% were seen once. Many counts were recorded for this clonotype. Its target is not known. The study's findings and limits: Researchers found most expanded thyroid clonotypes above 0.001 in blood as well.

Sequencing was performed on blood. The clonotype was recovered from a woman aged 18-29 years with Graves' hyperthyroidism.

In DNA, the CDR3 is TGTGCCAGCAGGAACAGTTTGGATAACACCGGGGAGCTGTTTTTT. Protein sequence: CASRNSLDNTGELFF. The chain has TRBV6-2 or TRBV6-3 and TRBJ2-2; D gene unclear. CDR3 size: 15 residues. The germline V and J ends were trimmed by 6 bases and 2 bases, with 13 bases remaining between them. The V gene's germline CDR1 is MNHEY and CDR2 SVGEGT.